Below are 7 T cell receptor beta chains sequenced from a single sample in a study of beta chain features in type 1 diabetes. Since all of the isolated RNA was reverse transcribed, expressed TCRB transcripts were what got sequenced. The protocol was immunoSEQ multiplex PCR, while the TCRdb copy is restricted to in-frame clones and leaves out a portion. The sample contains roughly 140,000 clones, around 8% of which appear only once. The material sequenced was central memory CD4+ T cells from blood. These receptors were collected from a man aged 18 to 29 in good health.

The chain uses TRBV29-1 and TRBJ1-2; TRBD1 is a possible D gene (5 bases). The CDR3 is 12 residues long. Germline V gene sequence: CDR1 SQVTM, CDR2 ANQGSEA. The CDR3 spells CMTWGSDYGYTF. CDR3 bases: TGCATGACGTGGGGCAGCGACTATGGCTACACCTTC.

This chain uses TRBV28 with TRBJ1-1, with no clear D. Per germline, CDR1 MDHEN and CDR2 SYDVKM. Trimming left V 1 base short and J 1 base short, with 10 bases between. The CDR3 extends over 15 amino acids. The CDR3 DNA follows: TGTGCCAGCAGTTTATTAACAGCCGGGAACACTGAAGCTTTCTTT. Translated, it gives CASSLLTAGNTEAFF. Full variable domain (outside the CDR3, taken from reference TRBV28 and TRBJ1-1): DVKVTQSSRYLVKRTGEKVFLECVQDMDHENMFWYRQDPGLGLRLIYFSYDVKMKEKGDIPEGYSVSREKKERFSLILESASTNQTSMYLCASSLLTAGNTEAFFGQGTRLTVV.

This chain links TRBV7-3 with TRBJ2-5, with a weak D call TRBD2 (7 bases). Germline V gives CDR1 SGHTA, CDR2 FQGTGA. V lost 3 bases to trimming and J lost 7 bases, with 18 bases between them. This CDR3 spans 15 amino acids. For the CDR3, the DNA is TGTGCCAGCAGCTTCTATTCGGGGGGCCAGGGGACCCAGTACTTC. Translation gives CASSFYSGGQGTQYF. Combining the CDR3 with reference TRBV7-3 and TRBJ2-5 gives the whole variable domain GAGVSQTPSNKVTEKGKYVELRCDPISGHTALYWYRQSLGQGPEFLIYFQGTGAADDSGLPNDRFFAVRPEGSVSTLKIQRTERGDSAVYLCASSFYSGGQGTQYFGPGTRLLVL.

This clone was observed many times. This chain connects TRBV5-4 to TRBJ2-1; D possibly corresponds to TRBD2 (6 bases). The CDR3 is 14 residues long. Germline V CDR1 and CDR2: SGHNT, YYREEE (reference sequence). Trimming shortened V by 2 bases and J by 2 bases, and 8 bases separated the two germline ends. The DNA for the CDR3 is TGTGCCAGCAGCTTAGCGGGCCCCTACAATGAGCAGTTCTTC. Amino acids: CASSLAGPYNEQFF.

The V call is TRBV7-8, the J call TRBJ1-5; D perhaps matches TRBD1 (5 bases). V was cut by 2 bases and J by 2 bases, with 10 bases left in between. Germline V gene lookup returns CDR1 SGHVS and CDR2 FQNEAQ. The CDR3 is 15 amino acids. CDR3 coding DNA: TGTGCCAGCAGCTTATCAGGGAGGCGCAATCAGCCCCAGCATTTT. Its translation is CASSLSGRRNQPQHF.

This clone occurred many times. The CDR3 is CASGPPGSYNEQFF. CDR3 sequence (DNA): TGTGCCAGCGGCCCTCCGGGCTCCTACAATGAGCAGTTCTTC. The chain uses TRBV28 and TRBJ2-1; no clear D gene. From germline, CDR1 is MDHEN and CDR2 SYDVKM. Trimming pared 8 bases from V and 0 bases from J, leaving 11 bases between. The CDR3 loop spans 14 amino acids.

The CDR3 DNA is TGTGCCAGCAGCCTAGGCCCGCGGGAGGGAGTTGCCCAGTACTTC. Translated: CASSLGPREGVAQYF. The chain links TRBV7-2 to TRBJ2-5, with 9 bases that match TRBD2. The J segment lost 9 bases and the V segment lost 5 bases, leaving 13 bases of the junction unmatched. There are 15 residues in the CDR3. CDR1 and CDR2 (germline): SGHTA, FQGNSA.